The present T cell receptor (beta chain) was sequenced within a study of Graves' ophthalmopathy and Graves' hyperthyroidism. Study results and caveats: Blood also held most thyroid clonotypes expanded above 0.001 frequency. Ophthalmopathy progression predictions by the model showed about 79% specificity and approximately 70% sensitivity. Stable hyperthyroidism and ophthalmopathy were told apart by a 13-signature model, which achieved around 88% sensitivity and over 65% specificity.

As to this clonotype: As yet, its antigen is unknown.

The diagnosis combined clinical symptoms, thyroxine, TRAb, thyroid ultrasound and orbital computed tomography scans. Amplified material comprised TCR beta CDR3 regions derived from RNA transcripts. Investigators did first-round RT-PCR with HTBI primers, then second-round multiplex PCR. MiXCR was run by TCRdb on the multiplex PCR reads, yielding one entry per CDR3 protein. The data hold 600,000 to 700,000 distinct CDR3 sequences, with about two fifths observed a single time. CDR3 length: 13 residues. The V gene lost 0 bases and the J gene lost 9 bases, with 6 bases spanning the gap. From germline, CDR1 is LNHNV and CDR2 YYDKDF (reference sequence).

The V gene is TRBV15, the J gene TRBJ2-6; D is undetermined. This receptor was obtained from an adult man with Graves' ophthalmopathy. What was sequenced was peripheral blood. The CDR3 DNA is TGTGCCACCAGCAGAGATTGGCGCAACGTCCTGACTTTC. Residues: CATSRDWRNVLTF.